Shown below are 10 T cell receptor beta chains from a single sample sequenced in a study of T-cell reconstitution after alpha-beta-depleted transplantation in children. For TCRbeta, the library was prepared with unique molecular identifiers. TCRdb reprocessed the PCR reads with MiXCR, giving one entry per CDR3 protein. Among some 250,000 distinct CDR3 sequences listed, about 12% were seen once. The sample consisted of PBMCs from the stem cell graft donor, taken from the stem cell graft. These receptors originate from a human donor who donated a stem cell graft to a child with acute lymphoblastic leukemia.

This clonotype came up many times. This chain links TRBV12-3 or TRBV12-4 with TRBJ2-5; TRBD1 matches 7 bases. Trimming removed 3 bases from V and 1 base from J; junction bases left unmatched: 5. This CDR3 has 15 amino acids. The CDR3 sequence: CASSFMGQPQETQYF. CDR3 DNA sequence: TGTGCCAGCAGTTTCATGGGACAGCCCCAAGAGACCCAGTACTTC.

About this clonotype: A much larger clone is a single base away; this may be a read error. This rearrangement joins TRBV7-9 to TRBJ1-2, with D unresolved. The CDR3 spans 15 residues. Trimming removed 4 bases from V and 6 bases from J, with 18 bases in between. The V gene's germline CDR1 is SEHNR and CDR2 FQNEAQ (reference sequence). In nucleotides, the CDR3 is TGTGCCAGCAGCTACGCGGAAGGTCCAGGCCATGGCTACACCTTC. Protein product: CASSYAEGPGHGYTF.

This clonotype was recorded many times. J is TRBJ2-5 and V is TRBV5-6; a possible D gene is TRBD2 (6 bases). From germline, CDR1 is SGHDT and CDR2 YYEEEE. V shed 0 bases and J shed 5 bases, with 23 bases lying between them. The CDR3 has 18 amino acids. The CDR3 is CASSLVYRTDLARETQYF. The DNA for the CDR3 is TGTGCCAGCAGCTTGGTGTACCGAACGGACCTAGCGCGTGAGACCCAGTACTTC.

This clonotype was seen at least ten times. V usage is TRBV4-2 and J usage is TRBJ2-5; TRBD2 aligns across 7 bases. V shed 1 base and J 5 bases; nucleotides not matched to a gene: 4. Germline V gene lookup returns CDR1 LGHNA and CDR2 YNFKEQ. The CDR3 length is 14 residues. The CDR3 region has the DNA TGTGCCAGCAGCCAAGTTGGGGGGGGTGAGACCCAGTACTTC. Amino acid sequence: CASSQVGGGETQYF.

This chain joins TRBV7-6 and TRBJ2-6; D is unresolved. The CDR3 runs 15 residues. CDR1 is SGHVS and CDR2 is FNYEAQ in the germline V gene. The V gene lost 5 bases and the J gene lost 3 bases, with 11 bases spanning the gap. The chain's CDR3 is CASSTSPVGANVLTF. CDR3 sequence (DNA): TGTGCCAGCAGCACCAGCCCCGTTGGGGCCAACGTCCTGACTTTC.

This clonotype occurred many times. In DNA, the CDR3 is TGCAGTGTTCCGGATTACAATGAGCAGTTCTTC. Residues: CSVPDYNEQFF. V is TRBV20-1 and J is TRBJ2-1; D call uncertain. CDR3 length: 11 residues. Germline V gene sequence: CDR1 DFQATT, CDR2 SNEGSKA (reference sequence). Trimming shortened V by 7 bases and J by 4 bases, and 8 bases separated the two germline ends.

For this clonotype: A single base separates this from a much larger clone, so it may be a read error. Because the CDR3 is missing its conserved closing phenylalanine or tryptophan, this is likely a read error. The chain uses TRBV11-1 and TRBJ1-4; D not certain. V was clipped by 1 base and J by 5 bases, with 11 bases between them. The V gene's germline CDR1 is SGHAT and CDR2 FQDESV (reference sequence). This CDR3 contains 15 residues. CDR3 coding DNA: TGTGCCAGCAGCTTAGAAGGTTCGGCGAATGAAAAACTGTTTTTA. This codes for CASSLEGSANEKLFL.

This clonotype has ten or more counts. The rearrangement joins TRBV6-1 to TRBJ1-2; no firm D call. The CDR3 runs 15 residues. Germline assignment: CDR1 MNHNS and CDR2 SASEGT. Trimming pared 4 bases from V and 5 bases from J, leaving 17 bases between. CDR3 region: CASSGVRSPGYGYTF. The DNA for the CDR3 is TGTGCCAGCAGTGGTGTACGGTCCCCGGGGTATGGCTACACCTTC.

This clonotype was counted many times. The J gene is TRBJ2-2, the V gene TRBV4-2; D remains unclear. The ends were cut back, 1 base at V and 0 bases at J, with 9 bases in the middle. The V gene's germline CDR1 is LGHNA and CDR2 YNFKEQ. The CDR3 is 16 amino acids. CDR3 protein: CASSQGADSNTGELFF. Written as DNA, the CDR3 is TGTGCCAGCAGCCAAGGGGCAGATTCGAACACCGGGGAGCTGTTTTTT.

There are many counts of this clonotype. The CDR3 DNA is TGTGCCAGCAGTGTCTACAGGGGTGGACAGCCCCAGCATTTT. Protein sequence: CASSVYRGGQPQHF. The V and J genes are TRBV2 and TRBJ1-5; 7 positions match TRBD1. V lost 4 bases to trimming and J lost 7 bases; unmatched junction nucleotides: 7. This CDR3 region has 14 residues. Germline V CDR1 and CDR2: SNHLY, FYNNEI.